A selection of T cell receptor beta chains follows, all from one sample in a study of blood T cell repertoires in COVID-19. The repertoire was sequenced with immunoSEQ multiplex PCR; TCRdb's copy has only in-frame clones and lacks some. The sample contains a few hundred thousand clones, 80% to 90% of which appear only once. Material for sequencing was peripheral blood. These receptors all stem from a woman aged 40 to 50 who had recovered from COVID-19. Both conserved end residues are part of each CDR3. Part of the rows lack a size; the others show once, few, many or a class for expanded clones.

v_call	clone_size	j_call	cdr3_aa
TRBV6-2/TRBV6-3	.	TRBJ1-4	CASSKTGSEEKLFF
TRBV28	.	TRBJ1-2	CASTSGQNYGYTF
TRBV6-5	.	TRBJ2-1	CASAVDEGLGNEQFF
TRBV3-1/TRBV3-2	once	TRBJ1-1	CASSQGQNTEAFF
TRBV19	.	TRBJ2-1	CASRRASRAGGYNEQFF
TRBV19	.	TRBJ2-1	CASRRGDEQFF
TRBV2	.	TRBJ1-1	CASSRQMNTEAFF
TRBV29-1	.	TRBJ1-1	CSVAGQGDTEAFF
TRBV12-3/TRBV12-4	few	TRBJ2-1	CASRRTSAYEQFF
TRBV28	.	TRBJ2-7	CASSLDQGRDEQYF
TRBV9	.	TRBJ2-7	CASSVAPGGGRLAPYEQYF
TRBV6-6	.	TRBJ2-4	CASTTVWRTKNIQYF
TRBV12-3/TRBV12-4	.	TRBJ2-1	CASSLLAINEQFF
TRBV7-5	.	TRBJ2-4	CARSLNTGLAKNIQYF
TRBV28	once	TRBJ1-2	CASNRGQLLYGYTF
TRBV7-8	.	TRBJ2-3	CASSLGGGRDTQYF
TRBV13	.	TRBJ2-2	CASSSSTSPGSVRGGFTGELFF
TRBV25-1	.	TRBJ2-3	CASSESGTFYAGDTQYF
TRBV4-2	.	TRBJ2-1	CASSQLVPDNEQFF
TRBV6-2/TRBV6-3	.	TRBJ2-4	CASSSTGELAKNIQYF
TRBV5-1	.	TRBJ2-7	CASREGSSYEQYF
TRBV9	.	TRBJ2-3	CASSVVAGGKDTQYF
TRBV6-5	few	TRBJ2-2	CASNRDIDTGELFF
TRBV5-1	once	TRBJ2-5	CASSVQVQETQYF
TRBV19	.	TRBJ2-2	CASSQTNTGELFF
TRBV7-3	.	TRBJ1-2	CASSLTEGVGYTF
TRBV3-1/TRBV3-2	.	TRBJ2-7	CASSYSAGGRYEQYF
TRBV7-8	.	TRBJ1-2	CASSLGLGDYYGYTF
TRBV5-4	.	TRBJ2-5	CASSLDEERGAKQETQYF
TRBV5-1	.	TRBJ2-3	CASSVDRTPPYTQYF
TRBV15	.	TRBJ1-5	CATSRDGGSRGRGQPQHF
TRBV18	.	TRBJ1-3	CASAPGGNSGNTIYF
TRBV7-2	.	TRBJ1-6	CASIRTGTGISPLHF
TRBV11-2	.	TRBJ1-2	CASSFTAPYGYTF
TRBV7-2	.	TRBJ1-3	CASSKGQSGDTIYF
TRBV14	.	TRBJ1-3	CASSQDLYFTGEDTIYF
TRBV19	.	TRBJ1-1	CASSFTGGTEAFF
TRBV29-1	.	TRBJ2-7	CSVEETGAEQYF
TRBV3-1/TRBV3-2	.	TRBJ2-5	CASSHPLTQETQYF
TRBV18	.	TRBJ1-2	CASSPPGTDGYTF
TRBV5-4	.	TRBJ1-4	CASSTYSGSEEKLFF
TRBV4-1	.	TRBJ1-1	CASSQLKGADTEAFF
TRBV10-3	.	TRBJ2-7	CAISESGTDLEQYF
TRBV4-2	.	TRBJ1-2	CASTRQLGAIGGQATYSGYTF
TRBV27	.	TRBJ2-3	CASSPTGTDTQYF
TRBV20-1	.	TRBJ1-5	CSASSGQGRLSQPQHF
TRBV7-3	.	TRBJ2-1	CASSPDRGRGEQFF
TRBV4-3	.	TRBJ1-4	CASSQDQPGQGSLLANEKLFF